Each of the 31 T cell receptor beta chains below was sequenced from the same sample in a study of regulatory T cells in long-lasting Graves disease. In building TCR beta libraries, iRepertoire HTBI primers were used together with Arm-PCR of CDR3 regions. TCRdb re-derived calls from the multiplex PCR reads in MiXCR, one entry per CDR3 protein. This sample has hundreds of thousands of distinct CDR3 sequences, with less than 20% found just once. Time point: newly diagnosed GD, antithyroid drugs for less than 3 months. Making the TCR library involved RNA that had been extracted from PBMCs. The specimen was peripheral blood mononuclear cells (PBMCs), collected at new diagnosis, from a patient treated with antithyroid drugs. The source of these receptors is a female donor with Graves disease.

The table lists this clonotype with many counts. The J gene is TRBJ1-5, the V gene TRBV12-3 or TRBV12-4; TRBD1 matches at 7 bases. V gave up 5 bases and J gave up 4 bases; unmatched junction bases: 5. The CDR3 is 14 residues long. As DNA, the CDR3 is TGTGCCAGCAGTCCGGACAGGAGTAATCAGCCCCAGCATTTT. Translation: CASSPDRSNQPQHF.

This clonotype was found a few times. This chain connects TRBV6-1 to TRBJ1-5; D is unclear. V was clipped by 7 bases and J by 0 bases, with 13 bases between them. Germline V gene sequence: CDR1 MNHNS, CDR2 SASEGT. CDR3 length: 15 amino acids. The chain's CDR3 is CASTRTPSSNQPQHF. The CDR3 nucleotides are TGTGCCAGCACAAGGACTCCCTCTAGCAATCAGCCCCAGCATTTT.

This CDR3 is CSAWDSVKGDEQFF. CDR3 nucleotides: TGCAGTGCTTGGGACAGCGTTAAGGGAGATGAGCAGTTCTTC. The chain has TRBV20-1 and TRBJ2-1, with 7 bases identical to TRBD1. V was clipped by 5 bases and J by 8 bases; unmatched bases: 12. This CDR3 is 14 amino acids long. Per the germline V gene, CDR1 is DFQATT and CDR2 is SNEGSKA (reference sequence).

Many counts were recorded for this clonotype. This sequence joins TRBV29-1 and TRBJ2-7; 9 bases align to TRBD1. Germline loops: CDR1 SQVTM, CDR2 ANQGSEA. This CDR3 contains 15 residues. Germline trimming cut 4 bases from V and 3 bases from J; bases unmatched to any gene: 10. In DNA, the CDR3 is TGCAGCGTTGGGGGGTGGGGGACAGGGTTCTACGAGCAGTACTTC. Amino acid sequence: CSVGGWGTGFYEQYF.

This clonotype was seen repeatedly, ten times or more. The rearrangement uses TRBV6-5 and TRBJ1-2, with D unresolved. This CDR3 comprises 13 residues. The V end lost 2 bases, the J end lost 6 bases, and 10 bases lay between the germline ends. The germline V gene has CDR1 MNHEY and CDR2 SVGAGI. The CDR3 protein is CASSYRPANGYTF. The CDR3 DNA is TGTGCCAGCAGTTACCGCCCAGCAAATGGCTACACCTTC.

This chain links TRBV7-2 with TRBJ2-1, with D unresolved. V shed 0 bases and J shed 7 bases, with 13 bases lying between them. The CDR3 contains 15 residues. Germline CDR1 reads SGHTA; CDR2 reads FQGNSA. The CDR3 DNA reads as TGTGCCAGCAGCTTAGCGTCGGAAAGTTTTAATGAGCAGTTCTTC. Translating gives CASSLASESFNEQFF.

The table lists this clonotype with a count of one. A far bigger clonotype differs at one base, so this is likely a read error. The chain links TRBV7-2 to TRBJ2-1; no reliable D call. V gave up 5 bases and J gave up 13 bases, with 15 bases separating them. The germline V gene encodes CDR1 SGHTA and CDR2 FQGNSA. This CDR3 is built from 12 residues. The CDR3 region is CASSRFQETQFF. Here the CDR3 DNA reads TGTGCCAGCAGCCGATTCCAAGAGACCCAGTTCTTC.

This clonotype was detected ten times or more. V usage is TRBV5-1 and J usage is TRBJ1-2; D not resolved. Trimming took off 0 bases at V and 4 bases at J, with 10 bases between the two ends. The CDR3 totals 14 residues. Germline V gives CDR1 SGHRS, CDR2 YFSETQ. The DNA of the CDR3 is TGCGCCAGCAGCTTGGGACGGATCCTCTATGGCTACACCTTC. It translates to CASSLGRILYGYTF.

This clonotype was counted between two and nine times. The chain joins TRBV27 to TRBJ2-2; weak D call: TRBD2 (6 bases). Germline values: CDR1 MNHEY, CDR2 SMNVEV (reference sequence). Trimming pared 6 bases from V and 3 bases from J, leaving 11 bases between. CDR3 length equals 14 residues. As DNA, the CDR3 is TGTGCCAGCAGGGGCTGGGGGGACACCGGGGAGCTGTTTTTT. It is translated as CASRGWGDTGELFF.

This clonotype was detected a few times. The gene calls are TRBV20-1 and TRBJ2-1; a weak D match, TRBD2 (5 bases). The germline V gene encodes CDR1 DFQATT and CDR2 SNEGSKA (reference sequence). V shed 3 bases and J shed 6 bases, with 15 bases lying between them. This CDR3 is 14 amino acids long. CDR3 in amino acids: CSASEGVVGNEQFF. CDR3 nucleotides: TGCAGTGCTAGTGAGGGTGTAGTGGGCAATGAGCAGTTCTTC.

Regarding this clonotype: A junction end diverges from the germline sequence, so it may reflect a read error. The V and J genes are TRBV4-1 and TRBJ2-3; 8 bases align to TRBD2. Germline assignment: CDR1 MGHRA and CDR2 YSYEKL. This CDR3 region has 15 residues. The CDR3 protein is CASSASRLATDAQYF. The CDR3 nucleotides are TGCGCCAGCAGCGCTTCTAGACTAGCGACAGATGCGCAGTATTTT.

With regard to this clonotype: Since a much larger clone is just one base distant, this may be a read error. The chain employs TRBV28 and TRBJ2-2, with 10 bases lining up with TRBD1. Germline-derived CDR1 and CDR2 are MDHEN and SYDVKM. The CDR3 loop spans 14 amino acids. Trimming at V came to 6 bases and at J to 7 bases, leaving 5 bases not matched to a gene. CDR3 sequence: CASRATGGFGELFF. The CDR3 nucleotides are TGTGCCAGCAGGGCGACAGGGGGCTTCGGGGAGCTGTTTTTT.

This clonotype was seen at least ten times. The chain employs TRBV5-1 and TRBJ1-2; TRBD1 agrees at 10 bases. This CDR3 is 20 amino acids long. Germline assignment: CDR1 SGHRS and CDR2 YFSETQ. V lost 3 bases and J lost 4; bases outside the gene matches: 21. CDR3 sequence (DNA): TGCGCCAGCAGCTCACCGACCACTGACAGGGGGCGAACCTTTGGCTATGGCTACACCTTC. Encoded protein: CASSSPTTDRGRTFGYGYTF.

This chain joins TRBV19 and TRBJ2-3; TRBD2 agrees at 10 bases. Germline CDR1 is LNHDA and CDR2 is SQIVND (reference sequence). The CDR3 extends over 17 amino acids. With 6 bases clipped from V and 2 bases from J, the junction kept 11 bases outside the gene matches. The CDR3 sequence: CASRPTMTSGFTDTQYF. The CDR3 nucleotides read TGTGCCAGTAGACCTACGATGACTAGCGGGTTCACAGATACGCAGTATTTT.

This clonotype was found many times. The CDR3 region is CASSQTGSPLHF. DNA of the CDR3: TGTGCCAGCAGCCAGACAGGATCACCCCTCCACTTT. The V call is TRBV3-1, the J call TRBJ1-6; D might be TRBD1 (6 bases). Germline V gene lookup returns CDR1 LGHDT and CDR2 YNNKEL (reference sequence). Trimming took off 3 bases at V and 10 bases at J, with 7 bases between the two ends. The CDR3 covers 12 residues.

This clonotype was detected many times. The V call is TRBV6-1, the J call TRBJ1-1; 8 positions match TRBD1. The CDR3 runs to 14 residues. V shed 6 bases and J 3 bases; nucleotides not matched to a gene: 6. The germline V gene encodes CDR1 MNHNS and CDR2 SASEGT. CDR3 residues: CASRLTGGYTEAFF. CDR3 in DNA: TGTGCCAGCAGACTAACAGGGGGATACACTGAAGCTTTCTTT.

This clonotype was seen many times. The chain has TRBV20-1 and TRBJ1-1; D may be TRBD1 (5 bases). The CDR3 contains 14 residues. Germline lookup yields CDR1 DFQATT and CDR2 SNEGSKA (reference sequence). With 1 base removed from V and 0 bases from J, the gap between germline ends came to 9 bases. The CDR3: CSARGPGLNTEAFF. CDR3 DNA sequence: TGCAGTGCTAGAGGGCCGGGACTGAACACTGAAGCTTTCTTT.

The table lists this clonotype with many counts. This rearrangement joins TRBV9 to TRBJ2-7; D perhaps matches TRBD1 (6 bases). This CDR3 comprises 15 residues. Germline CDR1 and CDR2: SGDLS and YYNGEE. Trimming cost V 0 bases and J 2 bases, with 12 bases left between them. The CDR3 protein is CASSVGIGGTYEQYF. The CDR3 DNA follows: TGTGCCAGCAGCGTAGGTATAGGGGGTACCTACGAGCAGTACTTC.

This clonotype was counted only a few times. V is TRBV5-6 and J is TRBJ2-2, with 9 bases that match TRBD2. The trim removed 4 bases at V and 3 bases at J, leaving 7 bases unmatched. This CDR3 has 16 amino acids. Germline V gene lookup returns CDR1 SGHDT and CDR2 YYEEEE. The CDR3 spells CASSRTGLAYTGELFF. As DNA, the CDR3 is TGTGCCAGCAGCCGGACCGGACTAGCGTACACCGGGGAGCTGTTTTTT.

This clonotype showed up many times. This sequence joins TRBV7-9 and TRBJ1-2; D is perhaps TRBD1 (5 bases). This CDR3 spans 17 amino acids. Germline assignment: CDR1 SEHNR and CDR2 FQNEAQ (reference sequence). Trimming took 5 bases from V and 4 from J, leaving 23 bases between them. For the CDR3, the DNA is TGTGCCAGCAGCCAGCGTTTTGGGACGGACTTGGGCTATGGCTACACCTTC. Translating it yields CASSQRFGTDLGYGYTF.

Ten or more counts support this clonotype. The chain has TRBV20-1 and TRBJ2-1, with 10 bases that match TRBD2. J lost 10 bases, V lost 2 bases, and 8 bases had no gene match. The CDR3 sequence is 14 residues long. Germline CDR1 DFQATT, CDR2 SNEGSKA (reference sequence). Written as DNA, the CDR3 is TGCAGTGCTAGAACGAGCGGGGGGGCCAGGGAGCAGTTCTTC. It is translated as CSARTSGGAREQFF.

The chain employs TRBV29-1 and TRBJ2-5, with D hard to call. The V end was cut by 6 bases, the J end by 5 bases, with 10 bases between. The germline V gene has CDR1 SQVTM and CDR2 ANQGSEA. The CDR3 contains 11 residues. DNA for the CDR3: TGCAGCGTCCGCGTTCTGGAGACCCAGTACTTC. The encoded protein is CSVRVLETQYF.

There are many counts of this clonotype. This rearrangement joins TRBV2 to TRBJ1-4, with D uncertain. Germline lookup yields CDR1 SNHLY and CDR2 FYNNEI. Trimming stripped 3 bases from V and 5 bases from J, with 7 bases between. CDR3 size: 13 residues. The CDR3 loop reads CASSDGMNEKLFF. The CDR3 nucleotides read TGTGCCAGCAGTGATGGTATGAATGAAAAACTGTTTTTT.

This clonotype was detected many times. The V and J genes are TRBV11-2 and TRBJ2-2; D unresolved. V lost 1 base, J lost 4 bases, and 7 bases lay in between. Germline CDR1 SGHAT, CDR2 FQNNGV. This CDR3 region has 14 residues. The CDR3: CASSLGHSTGELFF. The DNA for the CDR3 is TGTGCCAGCAGCTTAGGGCACAGCACCGGGGAGCTGTTTTTT.

The genes are TRBV20-1 and TRBJ1-2, with unresolved D. Germline-derived CDR1 and CDR2 are DFQATT and SNEGSKA (reference sequence). The CDR3 has 14 amino acids. The germline V and J ends were trimmed by 0 bases and 0 bases, with 8 bases remaining between them. The CDR3 spells CSARDGGTNYGYTF. The DNA of the CDR3 is TGCAGTGCTAGAGATGGTGGGACTAACTATGGCTACACCTTC.

The V call is TRBV2, the J call TRBJ1-6; D remains ambiguous. The CDR3 runs 12 residues. Trimming removed 8 bases at V and 4 bases at J, with 6 bases between. The germline CDR1 and CDR2 sequences are SNHLY and FYNNEI. CDR3 in amino acids: CASVDYNSPLHF. CDR3 nucleotides: TGTGCCAGCGTGGATTATAATTCACCCCTCCACTTT.

Ten or more counts support this clonotype. The DNA for the CDR3 is TGCGCCAGCAGCCCACCCCTGGGGCAGAAGGGCGATACGCAGTATTTT. Translation gives CASSPPLGQKGDTQYF. The genes are TRBV5-1 and TRBJ2-3, with D possibly being TRBD1 (5 bases). V lost 4 bases and J 6 bases, leaving 21 bases between the germline ends. Germline CDR1 SGHRS, CDR2 YFSETQ. The CDR3 has 16 residues.

The genes are TRBV29-1 and TRBJ2-3; TRBD1 is a possible D gene (7 bases). Germline V gene data show CDR1 as SQVTM and CDR2 as ANQGSEA. The length of the CDR3 is 15 residues. As DNA, the CDR3 is TGCAGTTCCATCCCCCGGGGGACAGCCACAGATACGCAGTATTTT. This codes for CSSIPRGTATDTQYF.

The V call is TRBV15, the J call TRBJ2-4; 7 bases line up with TRBD2. J gave up 3 bases and V 0 bases, and 8 bases lay outside the gene matches. The CDR3 runs 17 residues. Looked up from germline, CDR1 is LNHNV and CDR2 is YYDKDF (reference sequence). The CDR3 bases are TGTGCCACCAGCAGAGATTACCAGCGGGGAGGCAAAAACATTCAGTACTTC. Translated: CATSRDYQRGGKNIQYF.

This clonotype was counted ten times or more. The chain has TRBV24-1 and TRBJ1-1; the match to TRBD1 covers 7 bases. Germline CDR1 is KGHDR and CDR2 is SFDVKD. The J segment lost 1 base and the V segment lost 3 bases, leaving 4 bases of the junction unmatched. The CDR3 loop spans 15 amino acids. DNA of the CDR3: TGTGCCACCAGTGATCCCAGACAGGGGAACACTGAAGCTTTCTTT. This gives the protein CATSDPRQGNTEAFF.

This clonotype was observed many times. V and J are TRBV27 and TRBJ2-7; the D is unclear. The CDR3 contains 12 residues. The germline V gene encodes CDR1 MNHEY and CDR2 SMNVEV (reference sequence). Trimming removed 8 bases from V and 6 bases from J, with 14 bases in between. The CDR3 bases are TGTGCCAGCGCCTCTTTTAACGGCGAGCAGTACTTC. This sequence encodes CASASFNGEQYF.